The 31 T cell receptor beta chains in this list originate from one sample, sequenced in a study of T cells in Graves' hyperthyroidism and ophthalmopathy. Researchers amplified the TCR beta CDR3 regions from RNA transcripts. The HTBI primer set drove a first-round RT-PCR of the TCR CDR3. Each CDR3 protein is one row after TCRdb ran MiXCR on the multiplex PCR reads. The sample lists 500,000 or so distinct CDR3 sequences, approximately 16% occurring once. Sample: blood. These receptors originate from a woman aged 25 to 39 with Graves' ophthalmopathy.

This clonotype was detected ten times or more. The chain is built from TRBV7-9 and TRBJ2-7; a weak D match, TRBD2 (6 bases). Germline values: CDR1 SEHNR, CDR2 FQNEAQ (reference sequence). Trimming removed 3 bases from V and 6 bases from J, with 21 bases in between. The CDR3 extends over 16 amino acids. CDR3 residues: CASSLGLVGGSSEQYF. CDR3 in DNA: TGTGCCAGCAGCTTGGGACTGGTCGGAGGATCAAGCGAGCAGTACTTC.

Ten or more counts support this clonotype. The CDR3 protein is CASSLRDLKDTQYF. The CDR3 DNA sequence: TGTGCCAGCAGCCTCCGGGACTTAAAAGATACGCAGTATTTT. The V gene is TRBV11-2, the J gene TRBJ2-3, with D perhaps TRBD2 (6 bases). The length of the CDR3 is 14 residues. Trimming removed 5 bases from V and 5 bases from J, with 14 bases in between. Per germline, CDR1 SGHAT and CDR2 FQNNGV.

This rearrangement joins TRBV7-2 to TRBJ2-7, with TRBD1 identical over 10 bases. The V segment lost 5 bases and the J segment 0 bases; nucleotides outside the gene matches: 4. Germline V gene sequence: CDR1 SGHTA, CDR2 FQGNSA. The CDR3 loop spans 15 amino acids. CDR3 loop: CASSRDRGISYEQYF. CDR3 coding DNA: TGTGCCAGCAGCCGGGACAGGGGTATCTCCTACGAGCAGTACTTC.

A word on this clonotype: This may come from a read error, since a much larger clone is one base off. This chain uses TRBV12-3 or TRBV12-4 with TRBJ2-3; 8 bases line up with TRBD2. V gave up 6 bases and J gave up 4 bases; unmatched junction bases: 9. The CDR3 totals 15 residues. The CDR3, as DNA: TGTGCCAGCAGAACGAGCGGGAGCAGTGCAGATACGCAGTATTTT. Residues: CASRTSGSSADTQYF.

This clonotype has just a few counts. The CDR3 is CASSQELTGQPQHF. CDR3 nucleotides: TGCGCCAGCAGCCAAGAGCTGACGGGTCAGCCCCAGCATTTT. This chain links TRBV4-3 with TRBJ1-5; D not certain. This CDR3 region has 14 residues. Deletions cut 0 bases from V and 6 bases from J, with 9 bases between. The V gene's germline CDR1 is LGHNA and CDR2 YSLEER.

This clonotype was counted only a few times. The rearrangement uses TRBV12-3 or TRBV12-4 and TRBJ1-4; D ambiguous. The CDR3 is 12 residues long. V lost 8 bases and J lost 4, with 8 bases in between. In nucleotides, the CDR3 is TGTGCCAGCTGGCAGATTAATGAAAAACTGTTTTTT. Protein sequence: CASWQINEKLFF.

The chain joins TRBV28 to TRBJ1-5; D not resolved. The CDR3 consists of 14 residues. The germline CDR1 and CDR2 sequences are MDHEN and SYDVKM. V lost 1 base, J lost 4 bases, and 8 bases lay in between. CDR3 in DNA: TGTGCCAGCAGTTTATATAATGGGAATCAGCCCCAGCATTTT. Translation gives CASSLYNGNQPQHF.

This clonotype was recorded many times. The rearrangement joins TRBV28 to TRBJ2-5; D possibly corresponds to TRBD2 (6 bases). Germline lookup yields CDR1 MDHEN and CDR2 SYDVKM. Trimming removed 2 bases at V and 3 bases at J, with 13 bases between. The CDR3 covers 15 residues. In DNA, the CDR3 is TGTGCCAGCAGTTTAATGGTGGGGGGTGAAGAGACCCAGTACTTC. It codes for CASSLMVGGEETQYF.

The V call is TRBV30, the J call TRBJ2-4, with TRBD1 matching over 7 bases. The V and J ends lost 2 bases and 5 bases, in that order; junction bases with no gene match: 3. Germline V lookup: CDR1 GTSNPN, CDR2 SVGIG (reference sequence). CDR3 length equals 13 residues. CDR3 nucleotide sequence: TGTGCCTGGAGTAGGGACAGTCAAAACATTCAGTACTTC. This encodes CAWSRDSQNIQYF.

This clonotype appeared many times. The rearrangement joins TRBV27 to TRBJ2-3; TRBD2 is a possible D gene (6 bases). This CDR3 spans 16 amino acids. The germline V gene has CDR1 MNHEY and CDR2 SMNVEV (reference sequence). V gave up 1 base and J gave up 0 bases, with 11 bases separating them. The CDR3 spells CASSLFLGGSTDTQYF. The CDR3 bases are TGTGCCAGCAGTTTATTCTTGGGGGGTAGCACAGATACGCAGTATTTT.

Ten or more counts support this clonotype. The rearrangement links TRBV3-1 to TRBJ2-7; D unclear. Germline CDR1 reads LGHDT; CDR2 reads YNNKEL (reference sequence). The CDR3 has 12 residues. Trimming removed 1 base from V and 7 bases from J, with 8 bases in between. The CDR3 sequence is CASSQVSVEQYF. DNA for the CDR3: TGTGCCAGCAGCCAAGTCTCAGTTGAGCAGTACTTC.

This clonotype was counted ten times or more. V gene TRBV29-1 combines with J gene TRBJ2-2; 10 positions match TRBD1. CDR1 SQVTM and CDR2 ANQGSEA come from the germline V gene. Unmatched junction bases numbered 17, after V lost 6 bases and J lost 7 bases. The CDR3 sequence is 17 residues long. The CDR3 region is CSVSLGGLTGGGGELFF. The CDR3 coding sequence is TGCAGCGTCTCACTCGGGGGGCTGACAGGGGGCGGCGGGGAGCTGTTTTTT.

This clonotype has ten or more counts. In nucleotides, the CDR3 is TGCAGTGCGCGTCCGGGACAGGGGTACCAGCCCCAGCATTTT. This translates into CSARPGQGYQPQHF. The V call is TRBV20-1, the J call TRBJ1-5; 10 bases agree with TRBD1. Trimming cost V 6 bases and J 7 bases; bases outside gene matches: 9. Germline V lookup: CDR1 DFQATT, CDR2 SNEGSKA (reference sequence). The length of the CDR3 is 14 residues.

The chain joins TRBV6-1 to TRBJ2-1; 10 bases align to TRBD1. The trim removed 4 bases at V and 5 bases at J, leaving 8 bases unmatched. Germline CDR1 and CDR2: MNHNS and SASEGT. The CDR3 is 16 residues long. The CDR3 sequence: CASSARQGAVDNEQFF. CDR3 coding DNA: TGTGCCAGCAGTGCAAGACAGGGGGCTGTCGACAATGAGCAGTTCTTC.

This clonotype has ten or more counts. This chain joins TRBV6-2 or TRBV6-3 and TRBJ2-6, with 7 bases lining up with TRBD1. The J segment lost 0 bases and the V segment lost 4 bases, leaving 3 bases of the junction unmatched. This CDR3 comprises 16 residues. Germline V lookup: CDR1 MNHEY, CDR2 SVGEGT. The CDR3 sequence is CASSSGQSSGANVLTF. The CDR3 DNA sequence: TGTGCCAGCAGTTCGGGACAGAGCTCTGGGGCCAACGTCCTGACTTTC.

This clonotype was counted many times. The rearrangement joins TRBV20-1 to TRBJ1-2, with D perhaps matching TRBD1 (6 bases). The germline V gene has CDR1 DFQATT and CDR2 SNEGSKA (reference sequence). The CDR3 spans 15 residues. Trimming took 5 bases from V and 0 from J, leaving 16 bases between them. In DNA, the CDR3 is TGCAGTGCTTCCGACAGGTCCAGGGCTAACTATGGCTACACCTTC. Its protein is CSASDRSRANYGYTF.

The chain uses TRBV6-5 and TRBJ2-1, with TRBD2 as a possible D gene (5 bases). Per germline, CDR1 MNHEY and CDR2 SVGAGI. The CDR3 covers 14 residues. The ends were cut back, 0 bases at V and 5 bases at J, with 8 bases in the middle. The CDR3 nucleotides read TGTGCCAGCAGTTACTCGAACGGGGACAATGAGCAGTTCTTC. Translating it yields CASSYSNGDNEQFF.

This clonotype was counted at least ten times. The J gene is TRBJ2-1, the V gene TRBV28; maybe TRBD1 (5 bases). The germline V and J ends were trimmed by 5 bases and 3 bases, with 17 bases remaining between them. The CDR3 extends over 16 amino acids. The germline CDR1 and CDR2 sequences are MDHEN and SYDVKM. The CDR3 protein is CASSPFTDNYYNEQFF. CDR3 nucleotides: TGTGCCAGCAGTCCCTTTACGGACAATTACTACAATGAGCAGTTCTTC.

The rearrangement links TRBV28 to TRBJ2-6; D perhaps matches TRBD1 (5 bases). Germline CDR1 and CDR2: MDHEN and SYDVKM. The CDR3 runs to 18 residues. The ends were cut back, 6 bases at V and 0 bases at J, with 18 bases in the middle. The DNA of the CDR3 is TGTGCCAGCAGCGCTTCCGCAGGGCCCCGCTCTGGGGCCAACGTCCTGACTTTC. It yields the protein CASSASAGPRSGANVLTF.

This clonotype was counted at least ten times. The genes are TRBV28 and TRBJ2-7, with D tentatively TRBD1 or TRBD2 (5 bases each). Between the trimmed V and J ends, which lost 5 bases and 0 bases, there was a span of 11 bases. CDR1 and CDR2 (germline): MDHEN, SYDVKM. The CDR3 spans 14 residues. The chain's CDR3 is CASSAPGPSYEQYF. DNA of the CDR3: TGTGCCAGCAGTGCCCCGGGACCCTCCTACGAGCAGTACTTC.

The table lists this clonotype with a few counts. The V gene is TRBV20-1, the J gene TRBJ2-7; possibly TRBD2 for D (6 bases). Looked up from germline, CDR1 is DFQATT and CDR2 is SNEGSKA (reference sequence). V shed 0 bases and J shed 6 bases, with 12 bases lying between them. This CDR3 is 13 amino acids long. This CDR3 reads CSARDSTAGEQYF. CDR3 nucleotides: TGCAGTGCTAGAGATTCCACAGCGGGCGAGCAGTACTTC.

The chain links TRBV30 to TRBJ1-5, with a weak D call TRBD1 (6 bases). V was trimmed by 5 bases and J by 0 bases, leaving 11 bases between them. The CDR3 length is 14 residues. Germline loops: CDR1 GTSNPN, CDR2 SVGIG (reference sequence). CDR3 region: CAWQGPYSNQPQHF. The CDR3 DNA is TGTGCCTGGCAGGGGCCATATAGCAATCAGCCCCAGCATTTT.

Comment on this clonotype: Just one base apart from a much larger clone, this may be a read error. The V and J genes are TRBV20-1 and TRBJ2-1; 8 bases are a match to TRBD2. Germline CDR1 reads DFQATT; CDR2 reads SNEGSKA (reference sequence). V was clipped by 6 bases and J by 8 bases; unmatched bases: 9. The CDR3 extends over 13 amino acids. CDR3 protein: CSAGGGLVDEQFF. CDR3 nucleotide sequence: TGCAGTGCGGGGGGGGGACTAGTAGATGAGCAGTTCTTC.

This clonotype was picked up many times. This chain connects TRBV24-1 to TRBJ2-3, with 11 bases that match TRBD1. The CDR3 consists of 17 residues. Germline assignment: CDR1 KGHDR and CDR2 SFDVKD. V lost 4 bases to trimming and J lost 5 bases; unmatched junction nucleotides: 10. CDR3 amino acids: CATSDYGTGGTGDTQYF. CDR3 coding DNA: TGTGCCACCAGTGACTACGGGACAGGGGGTACTGGAGATACGCAGTATTTT.

This clonotype was detected a few times. V is TRBV11-1 and J is TRBJ2-7; 9 nucleotides agree with TRBD2. V shed 1 base and J 7 bases; nucleotides not matched to a gene: 5. The germline CDR1 and CDR2 sequences are SGHAT and FQDESV (reference sequence). This CDR3 is 14 amino acids long. The CDR3 loop is CASSLVGLAGEQYF. The CDR3 region has the DNA TGTGCCAGCAGCTTAGTCGGTCTAGCGGGAGAGCAGTACTTC.

This clonotype appeared many times. V usage is TRBV5-1 and J usage is TRBJ2-2, with TRBD2 identical over 10 bases. This CDR3 has 16 residues. V shed 4 bases and J 2 bases; nucleotides not matched to a gene: 5. Germline V lookup: CDR1 SGHRS, CDR2 YFSETQ. The CDR3 DNA reads as TGCGCCAGCAGCCTCCCTAGCGGGGGTAACACCGGGGAGCTGTTTTTT. It codes for CASSLPSGGNTGELFF.

This clonotype was seen more than once but under ten times. The chain carries TRBV20-1 and TRBJ1-3; TRBD1 matches 8 bases. CDR1 and CDR2 from the germline V gene are DFQATT and SNEGSKA (reference sequence). The junction had 5 bases not matched to a gene; V was cut back by 3 bases and J by 1 base. The length of the CDR3 is 15 residues. The CDR3 DNA reads as TGCAGTGCTAGGACAGGGGAAGGTTCTGGAAACACCATATATTTT. Protein: CSARTGEGSGNTIYF.

This clonotype was detected only a few times. This chain uses TRBV14 with TRBJ2-1, with TRBD2 matching 15 bases. Germline CDR1 SGHDN, CDR2 FVKESK. The CDR3 is 23 amino acids. The ends lost 2 bases at V and 3 bases at J; junction bases unmatched: 20. The chain's CDR3 is CASSQTGVPGTSGRPEDYNEQFF. The CDR3 DNA sequence: TGTGCCAGCAGCCAAACCGGGGTACCCGGGACTAGCGGGAGGCCGGAGGACTACAATGAGCAGTTCTTC.

This clonotype was counted ten times or more. The V and J genes are TRBV5-1 and TRBJ2-7, with unresolved D. Between the trimmed V and J ends, which lost 0 bases and 3 bases, there was a span of 7 bases. CDR1 SGHRS and CDR2 YFSETQ come from the germline V gene. The CDR3 runs to 13 residues. CDR3 loop: CASSLDTDYEQYF. CDR3 DNA: TGCGCCAGCAGCTTGGACACCGACTACGAGCAGTACTTC.

In this sample, this clonotype turned up many times. The V gene is TRBV20-1, the J gene TRBJ2-7; D call uncertain. V gave up 5 bases and J gave up 5 bases, with 13 bases separating them. In germline, CDR1 is DFQATT, CDR2 SNEGSKA (reference sequence). This CDR3 has 12 residues. The CDR3 DNA reads as TGCAGTGCTGGTCTAGTTGTCAACGAGCAGTACTTC. Translation: CSAGLVVNEQYF.

In its sample, this clonotype was seen a few times. The gene calls are TRBV6-2 or TRBV6-3 and TRBJ2-7; TRBD2 might be the D (5 bases). Trimming removed 0 bases from V and 3 bases from J, with 9 bases in between. This CDR3 is 14 amino acids long. Germline V lookup: CDR1 MNHEY, CDR2 SVGEGT. CDR3 coding DNA: TGTGCCAGCAGTTACTCGGGAGATAACTACGAGCAGTACTTC. The encoded protein is CASSYSGDNYEQYF.